This T cell receptor (beta chain) was documented in a study of blood T cell repertoires in COVID-19. On the study more broadly: The cDNA or gDNA used as material had been derived from T cells, B-cell-depleted T cells, or PBMCs.

This clone was detected a few times. Assay used: immunoSEQ multiplex PCR; TCRdb lists only in-frame clones, some missing. The table records 95,000 to 150,000 clones, less than 90% of them present only once. The length of the CDR3 is 13 residues. V lost 3 bases and J lost 1, with 6 bases in between. Sequenced sample: peripheral blood. This sequence originates from an elderly man with active or convalescent COVID-19. The rearrangement links TRBV12-3 or TRBV12-4 to TRBJ1-1; D unresolved. The CDR3 DNA follows: TGTGCCAGCAGTTTGTCTCCGAACACTGAAGCTTTCTTT. It is translated as CASSLSPNTEAFF.